In its sample, the clone carrying this TCR beta chain was seen many times. Antigen: not known. Time point reported: pre-sensitization, week 0. This sample's treatment: therapeutic diphenylcyclopropenone sensitization with weekly scalp DPC. This sample stems from a study of human T cells and chemical hapten exposure. Study-level background: Sensitization was performed using 2% DPC on a roughly 2 cm by roughly 2 cm upper inner arm skin site. Reading of the patch tests, which applied 0.01% DPC to the upper back, occurred at 6 days. Study conclusions and caveats: Donor immune responses may differ from healthy people's, since all donors had alopecia.

Each CDR3 protein is one row after TCRdb ran MiXCR on the RACE reads. The sample shows 300,000 to 450,000 distinct CDR3 sequences, approximately 5.1% of them seen only once. V was cut by 6 bases and J by 0 bases, with 6 bases left in between. CDR3 length: 14 amino acids. The germline gives CDR1 LNHDA, CDR2 SQIVND (reference sequence). The TCR was taken from a woman in her forties or fifties with alopecia areata. Some clones in this sample may be carry-over from other donors' samples. This sample comprised whole blood, obtained in connection with sensitization to the hapten diphenylcyclopropenone (DPC). The chain is built from TRBV19 and TRBJ2-6; D is unclear. The CDR3 sequence: CASRFPSGANVLTF. The CDR3 DNA follows: TGTGCCAGTAGGTTCCCCTCTGGGGCCAACGTCCTGACTTTC.